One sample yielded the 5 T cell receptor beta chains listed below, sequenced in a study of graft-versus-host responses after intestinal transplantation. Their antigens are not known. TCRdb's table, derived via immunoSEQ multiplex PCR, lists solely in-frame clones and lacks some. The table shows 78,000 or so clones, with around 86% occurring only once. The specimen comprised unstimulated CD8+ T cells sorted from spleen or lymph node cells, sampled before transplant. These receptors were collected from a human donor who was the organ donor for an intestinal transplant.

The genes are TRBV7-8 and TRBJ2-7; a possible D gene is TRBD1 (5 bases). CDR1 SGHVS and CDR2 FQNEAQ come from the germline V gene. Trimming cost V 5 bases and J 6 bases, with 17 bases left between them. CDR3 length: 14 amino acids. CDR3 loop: CASSRAPERGEQYF. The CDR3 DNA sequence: TGTGCCAGCAGCCGGGCTCCGGAAAGGGGCGAGCAGTACTTC. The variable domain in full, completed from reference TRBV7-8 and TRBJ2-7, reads GAGVSQSPRYKVAKRGQDVALRCDPISGHVSLFWYQQALGQGPEFLTYFQNEAQLDKSGLPSDRFFAERPEGSVSTLKIQRTQQEDSAVYLCASSRAPERGEQYFGPGTRLTVT.

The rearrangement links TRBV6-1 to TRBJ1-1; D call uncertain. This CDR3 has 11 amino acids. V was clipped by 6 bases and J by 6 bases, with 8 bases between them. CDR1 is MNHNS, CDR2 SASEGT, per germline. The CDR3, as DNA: TGTGCCAGCAGCCTCCAGGCTGAAGCTTTCTTT. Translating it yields CASSLQAEAFF.

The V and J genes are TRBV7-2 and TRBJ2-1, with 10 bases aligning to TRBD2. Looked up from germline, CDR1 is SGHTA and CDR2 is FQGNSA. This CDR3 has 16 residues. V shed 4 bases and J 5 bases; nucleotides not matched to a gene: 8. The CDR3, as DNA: TGTGCCAGCAGCTCGACCCTAGCGGGGGTAGACAATGAGCAGTTCTTC. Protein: CASSSTLAGVDNEQFF.

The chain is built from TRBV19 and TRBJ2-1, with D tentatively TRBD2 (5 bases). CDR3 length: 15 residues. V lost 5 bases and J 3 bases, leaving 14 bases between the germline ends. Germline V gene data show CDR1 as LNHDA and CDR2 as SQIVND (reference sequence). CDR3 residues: CASSSVQRSYNEQFF. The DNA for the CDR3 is TGTGCCAGTAGTTCGGTTCAGCGGAGCTACAATGAGCAGTTCTTC.

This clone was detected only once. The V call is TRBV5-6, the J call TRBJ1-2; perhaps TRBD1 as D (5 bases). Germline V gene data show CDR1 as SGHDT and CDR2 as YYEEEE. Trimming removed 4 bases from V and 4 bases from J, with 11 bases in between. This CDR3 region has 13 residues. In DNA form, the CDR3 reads TGTGCCAGCAGCCTGACAGTCATCTATGGCTACACCTTC. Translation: CASSLTVIYGYTF.